Below are 21 T cell receptor beta chains sequenced from a single sample in a study of vaccination and CD4 T cells after COVID-19. Stated treatment: approximately nine-day PBMC culture with coronavirus spike peptide pools or control peptides (ViraFEST assay). The assay that was used to sequence DNA from cultured CD4+ T cells was the Oncomine TCR Beta short-read assay. TCRdb reprocessed the PCR reads via MiXCR and lists one record per CDR3 protein. The table shows 11,000 or so distinct CDR3 sequences, with about 57% occurring only once. These TCRs are of unknown antigen specificity. The sample consisted of CD4+ T cells from blood, cultured in vitro. Receptors were obtained from a human donor who had recovered from COVID-19.

The chain joins TRBV5-1 to TRBJ1-5; D remains unclear. Germline V gene sequence: CDR1 SGHRS, CDR2 YFSETQ. This CDR3 has 13 residues. The V and J ends lost 0 bases and 3 bases respectively, with 4 bases between them. The CDR3 here is CASSLDTNQPQHF. CDR3 DNA sequence: TGCGCCAGCAGCTTGGACACCAATCAGCCCCAGCATTTT.

In the case of this clonotype: Its ends do not fully match the called genes, so a read error is possible. V gene TRBV7-3 combines with J gene TRBJ2-1; D might be TRBD1 (5 bases). The CDR3 is 14 residues long. Germline-derived CDR1 and CDR2 are SGHTA and FQGTGA. The CDR3 sequence: CAGSLRPGYNEQFF. The CDR3 DNA sequence: TGTGCCGGCAGCTTAAGACCAGGGTACAATGAGCAGTTCTTC.

This rearrangement joins TRBV20-1 to TRBJ2-3; the match to TRBD1 covers 8 bases. V was clipped by 4 bases and J by 0 bases; unmatched bases: 9. CDR3 length: 16 residues. The germline CDR1 and CDR2 sequences are DFQATT and SNEGSKA (reference sequence). The DNA of the CDR3 is TGCAGTGCTACGACAGGGGCCGCCACTAGCACAGATACGCAGTATTTT. It is translated as CSATTGAATSTDTQYF.

This CDR3 reads CASSLGTSEETQYF. For the CDR3, the DNA is TGCGCCAGCAGCTTAGGGACTAGCGAAGAGACCCAGTACTTC. The chain is built from TRBV5-1 and TRBJ2-5; 10 bases fit TRBD2. This CDR3 has 14 residues. The J segment lost 3 bases and the V segment lost 2 bases, leaving 1 base of the junction unmatched. The germline CDR1 and CDR2 sequences are SGHRS and YFSETQ.

V gene TRBV6-1 combines with J gene TRBJ1-2; D is unresolved. V was trimmed by 5 bases and J by 7 bases, leaving 17 bases between them. The CDR3 runs 14 residues. The germline V gene encodes CDR1 MNHNS and CDR2 SASEGT. In nucleotides, the CDR3 is TGTGCCAGCAGTCCCCCGGATAATGTAGGTGGCTACACCTTC. It translates to CASSPPDNVGGYTF.

The rearrangement joins TRBV20-1 to TRBJ2-3; 9 nucleotides align to TRBD2. CDR1 and CDR2 from the germline V gene are DFQATT and SNEGSKA (reference sequence). V was pared by 8 bases and J by 0 bases, with 24 bases of the junction left unmatched. This CDR3 has 20 residues. CDR3 region: CSPLSRFRAGGFSSTDTQYF. The CDR3 DNA reads as TGCAGTCCGCTCAGTCGATTTCGTGCGGGAGGGTTCTCTAGCACAGATACGCAGTATTTT.

This clonotype was detected a few times. The rearrangement joins TRBV6-1 to TRBJ1-4; 10 positions match TRBD1. CDR3 length: 15 residues. After removal of 5 bases from V and 7 bases from J, the junction contained 7 bases not matched to a gene. The germline V gene has CDR1 MNHNS and CDR2 SASEGT. The CDR3 nucleotides read TGTGCCAGCAGTATGTGGGACAGGGGATCTGAAAAACTGTTTTTT. It translates to CASSMWDRGSEKLFF.

This chain joins TRBV19 and TRBJ1-5; 8 nucleotides align to TRBD1. The CDR3 has 15 amino acids. V lost 3 bases, J lost 6 bases, and 7 bases stayed unmatched. CDR1 is LNHDA and CDR2 is SQIVND in the germline V gene (reference sequence). CDR3 coding DNA: TGTGCCAGTAGTATGAGCAGGGGGCTGGGTCAGCCCCAGCATTTT. This gives the protein CASSMSRGLGQPQHF.

This clonotype is labeled as medium-sized. V is TRBV15 and J is TRBJ1-5, with 8 positions matching TRBD1. The V gene end was trimmed by 0 bases and the J gene end by 6 bases; junction bases not matched to a gene: 7. CDR1 and CDR2 (germline): LNHNV, YYDKDF (reference sequence). This CDR3 is built from 16 residues. This chain's CDR3 is CATSRDPGQGGQPQHF. The CDR3 nucleotides read TGTGCCACCAGCAGAGATCCAGGACAGGGAGGTCAGCCCCAGCATTTT. The whole variable domain, remainder taken from reference TRBV15 and TRBJ1-5, is DAMVIQNPRYQVTQFGKPVTLSCSQTLNHNVMYWYQQKSSQAPKLLFHYYDKDFNNEADTPDNFQSRRPNTSFCFLDIRSPGLGDTAMYLCATSRDPGQGGQPQHFGDGTRLSIL.

Only a few counts were recorded for this clonotype. The chain couples TRBV15 to TRBJ2-5, with TRBD2 identical over 10 bases. In germline, CDR1 is LNHNV, CDR2 YYDKDF (reference sequence). J lost 3 bases, V lost 1 base, and 5 bases had no gene match. This CDR3 region has 16 residues. This chain's CDR3 is CATSRGTSGAKETQYF. CDR3 bases: TGTGCCACCAGCAGAGGGACTAGCGGAGCAAAAGAGACCCAGTACTTC.

CDR3 loop: CASRMTGEYGYTF. For the CDR3, the DNA is TGTGCCAGCAGGATGACAGGGGAATATGGCTACACCTTC. The V gene is TRBV6-2 or TRBV6-3, the J gene TRBJ1-2; 8 bases are a match to TRBD1. Per germline, CDR1 MNHEY and CDR2 SVGEGT. Germline trimming cut 6 bases from V and 5 bases from J; bases unmatched to any gene: 5. This CDR3 has 13 amino acids.

V and J are TRBV28 and TRBJ2-5; 9 bases agree with TRBD1. This CDR3 is 16 amino acids long. Germline lookup yields CDR1 MDHEN and CDR2 SYDVKM. V trimming: 1 base; J trimming: 5 bases; junction bases outside the gene matches: 8. The CDR3 DNA sequence: TGTGCCAGCAGTTTATCTTGGGACAGGGTCTGGGAGACCCAGTACTTC. As protein: CASSLSWDRVWETQYF.

This chain links TRBV6-5 with TRBJ1-1; 7 bases fit TRBD1. With V trimmed by 2 bases and J by 5 bases, 8 bases remained unmatched. There are 15 residues in the CDR3. Germline CDR1 MNHEY, CDR2 SVGAGI. CDR3: CASSYAPTGDTEAFF. DNA for the CDR3: TGTGCCAGCAGTTACGCACCAACAGGGGATACTGAAGCTTTCTTT.

This clonotype was seen more than once but under ten times. The chain has TRBV4-1 and TRBJ2-3, with D perhaps given as TRBD1 or TRBD2 (5 bases each). Trimming pared 6 bases from V and 5 bases from J, leaving 18 bases between. CDR3 size: 15 residues. Germline CDR1 and CDR2: MGHRA and YSYEKL. The CDR3 loop is CASSSIGTRIDTQYF. The CDR3, as DNA: TGCGCCAGCAGTTCGATCGGGACCCGAATAGATACGCAGTATTTT.

In its sample, this clonotype was seen once. At one end the junction does not follow the germline gene, possibly because of a read error. This rearrangement joins TRBV27 to TRBJ1-2; a weak D match, TRBD1 (5 bases). The length of the CDR3 is 15 residues. Germline lookup yields CDR1 MNHEY and CDR2 SMNVEV (reference sequence). The CDR3 protein is CASSSRSGRNYGHTF. CDR3 coding DNA: TGTGCCAGCAGTTCTCGATCGGGACGGAACTATGGCCACACCTTC.

The rearrangement links TRBV29-1 to TRBJ1-1; tentative D call: TRBD1 (6 bases). Trimming pared 1 base from V and 0 bases from J, leaving 9 bases between. Germline loops: CDR1 SQVTM, CDR2 ANQGSEA. The CDR3 extends over 14 amino acids. The CDR3 DNA reads as TGCAGCGTTGAAGGTGACAGGTTGAACACTGAAGCTTTCTTT. It translates to CSVEGDRLNTEAFF.

The chain carries TRBV20-1 and TRBJ2-3; a possible D gene is TRBD2 (5 bases). The CDR3 runs 14 residues. From germline, CDR1 is DFQATT and CDR2 SNEGSKA (reference sequence). The V end was cut by 1 base, the J end by 4 bases, with 12 bases between. This CDR3 reads CSARGEIVPDTQYF. CDR3 nucleotide sequence: TGCAGTGCTAGAGGGGAGATCGTACCAGATACGCAGTATTTT.

A few counts support this clonotype. The chain couples TRBV20-1 to TRBJ1-5, with 11 bases fitting TRBD1. The germline gives CDR1 DFQATT, CDR2 SNEGSKA (reference sequence). The CDR3 length is 19 residues. Germline trimming cut 0 bases from V and 2 bases from J; bases unmatched to any gene: 12. CDR3 loop: CSARDRDRGWVAGNQPQHF. The DNA of the CDR3 is TGCAGTGCTAGAGATCGGGACAGGGGGTGGGTAGCCGGCAATCAGCCCCAGCATTTT.

This chain joins TRBV6-5 and TRBJ2-2; D is undetermined. CDR1 and CDR2 (germline): MNHEY, SVGAGI. V lost 3 bases to trimming and J lost 0 bases, with 17 bases between them. The CDR3 contains 18 residues. The CDR3 DNA is TGTGCCAGCAGTTATCTTTCACACGGAGACCCGAACACCGGGGAGCTGTTTTTT. This encodes CASSYLSHGDPNTGELFF.

V gene TRBV7-9 combines with J gene TRBJ2-7; TRBD1 aligns across 9 bases. CDR1 is SEHNR, CDR2 FQNEAQ, per germline (reference sequence). CDR3 size: 17 residues. J gave up 0 bases and V 5 bases, and 11 bases lay outside the gene matches. DNA of the CDR3: TGTGCCAGCAGCCCTCCCTTCCGGGACAGGGACTCCTACGAGCAGTACTTC. Translating it yields CASSPPFRDRDSYEQYF. Supplemented by reference TRBV7-9 and TRBJ2-7, the full variable domain reads DTGVSQNPRHKITKRGQNVTFRCDPISEHNRLYWYRQTLGQGPEFLTYFQNEAQLEKSRLLSDRFSAERPKGSFSTLEIQRTEQGDSAMYLCASSPPFRDRDSYEQYFGPGTRLTVT.

Only a few counts were recorded for this clonotype. The rearrangement uses TRBV7-2 and TRBJ2-2; D is unclear. The CDR3 extends over 15 amino acids. Germline CDR1 is SGHTA and CDR2 is FQGNSA. V lost 4 bases to trimming and J lost 2 bases, with 11 bases between them. The CDR3 spells CASSSRTHNTGELFF. The DNA of the CDR3 is TGTGCCAGCAGCTCGAGGACCCATAACACCGGGGAGCTGTTTTTT. Full variable domain (outside the CDR3, taken from reference TRBV7-2 and TRBJ2-2): GAGVSQSPSNKVTEKGKDVELRCDPISGHTALYWYRQSLGQGLEFLIYFQGNSAPDKSGLPSDRFSAERTGGSVSTLTIQRTQQEDSAVYLCASSSRTHNTGELFFGEGSRLTVL.